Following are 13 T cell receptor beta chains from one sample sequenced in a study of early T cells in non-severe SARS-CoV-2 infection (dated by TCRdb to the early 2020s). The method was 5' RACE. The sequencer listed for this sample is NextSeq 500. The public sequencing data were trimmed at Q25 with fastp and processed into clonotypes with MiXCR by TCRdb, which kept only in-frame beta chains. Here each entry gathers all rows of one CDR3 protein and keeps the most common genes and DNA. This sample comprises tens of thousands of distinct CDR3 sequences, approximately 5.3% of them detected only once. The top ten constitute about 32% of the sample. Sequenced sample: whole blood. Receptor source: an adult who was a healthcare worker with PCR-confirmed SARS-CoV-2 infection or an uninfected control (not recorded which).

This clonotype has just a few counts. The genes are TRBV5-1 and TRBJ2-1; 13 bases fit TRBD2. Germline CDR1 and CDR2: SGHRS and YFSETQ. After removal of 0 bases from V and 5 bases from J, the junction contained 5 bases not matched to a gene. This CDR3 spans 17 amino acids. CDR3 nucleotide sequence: TGCGCCAGCAGCTTGGCCCCGGGACTAGCGGGAAACAATGAGCAGTTCTTC. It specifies CASSLAPGLAGNNEQFF.

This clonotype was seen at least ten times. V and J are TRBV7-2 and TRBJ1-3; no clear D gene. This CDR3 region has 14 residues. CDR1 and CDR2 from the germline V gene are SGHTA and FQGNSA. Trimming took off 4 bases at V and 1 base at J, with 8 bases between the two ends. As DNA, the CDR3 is TGTGCCAGCAGCTCCGCTCTTTCTGGAAACACCATATATTTT. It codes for CASSSALSGNTIYF.

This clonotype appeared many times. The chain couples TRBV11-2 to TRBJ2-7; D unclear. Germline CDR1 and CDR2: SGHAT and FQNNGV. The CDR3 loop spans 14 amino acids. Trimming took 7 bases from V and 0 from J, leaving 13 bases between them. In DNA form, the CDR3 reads TGTGCCAGCACCCTTTCCCCATCCTCCTACGAGCAGTACTTC. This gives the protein CASTLSPSSYEQYF.

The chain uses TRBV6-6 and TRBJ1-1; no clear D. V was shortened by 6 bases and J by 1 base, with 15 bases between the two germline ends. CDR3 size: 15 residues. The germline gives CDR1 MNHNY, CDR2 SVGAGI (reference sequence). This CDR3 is CASRPPLSENTEAFF. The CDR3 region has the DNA TGTGCCAGCAGGCCTCCTCTAAGCGAGAACACTGAAGCTTTCTTT.

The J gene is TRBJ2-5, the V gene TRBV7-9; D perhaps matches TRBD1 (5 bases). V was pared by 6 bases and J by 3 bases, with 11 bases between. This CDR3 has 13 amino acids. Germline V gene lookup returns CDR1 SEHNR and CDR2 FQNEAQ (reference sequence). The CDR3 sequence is CASRNGAEETQYF. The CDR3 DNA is TGTGCCAGCAGGAATGGGGCAGAAGAGACCCAGTACTTC.

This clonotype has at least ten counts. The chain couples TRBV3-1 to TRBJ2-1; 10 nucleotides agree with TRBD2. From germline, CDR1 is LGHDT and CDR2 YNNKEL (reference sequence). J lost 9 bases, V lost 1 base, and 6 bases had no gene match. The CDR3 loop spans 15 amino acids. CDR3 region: CASSQASGSFGEQFF. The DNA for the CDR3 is TGTGCCAGCAGCCAAGCTAGCGGGAGCTTTGGTGAGCAGTTCTTC.

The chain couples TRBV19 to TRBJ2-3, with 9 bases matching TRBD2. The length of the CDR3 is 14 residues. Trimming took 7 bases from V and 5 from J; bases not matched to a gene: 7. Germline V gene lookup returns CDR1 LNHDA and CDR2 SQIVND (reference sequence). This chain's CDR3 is CASKRGAVGDTQYF. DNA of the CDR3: TGTGCCAGTAAGCGGGGGGCGGTTGGAGATACGCAGTATTTT. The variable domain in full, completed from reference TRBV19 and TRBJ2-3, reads DGGITQSPKYLFRKEGQNVTLSCEQNLNHDAMYWYRQDPGQGLRLIYYSQIVNDFQKGDIAEGYSVSREKKESFPLTVTSAQKNPTAFYLCASKRGAVGDTQYFGPGTRLTVL.

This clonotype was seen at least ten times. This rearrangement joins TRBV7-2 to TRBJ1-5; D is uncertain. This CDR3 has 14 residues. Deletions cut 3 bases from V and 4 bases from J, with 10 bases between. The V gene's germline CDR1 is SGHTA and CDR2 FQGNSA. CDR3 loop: CASSFYSRNQPQHF. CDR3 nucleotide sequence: TGTGCCAGCAGCTTTTACTCACGTAATCAGCCCCAGCATTTT.

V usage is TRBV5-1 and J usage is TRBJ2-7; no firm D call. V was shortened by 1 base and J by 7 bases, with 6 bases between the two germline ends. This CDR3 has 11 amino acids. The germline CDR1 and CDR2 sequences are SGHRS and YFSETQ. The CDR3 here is CASSLFGEQYF. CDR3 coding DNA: TGCGCCAGCAGCTTGTTTGGAGAGCAGTACTTC. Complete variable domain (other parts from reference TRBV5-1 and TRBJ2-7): KAGVTQTPRYLIKTRGQQVTLSCSPISGHRSVSWYQQTPGQGLQFLFEYFSETQRNKGNFPGRFSGRQFSNSRSEMNVSTLELGDSALYLCASSLFGEQYFGPGTRLTVT.

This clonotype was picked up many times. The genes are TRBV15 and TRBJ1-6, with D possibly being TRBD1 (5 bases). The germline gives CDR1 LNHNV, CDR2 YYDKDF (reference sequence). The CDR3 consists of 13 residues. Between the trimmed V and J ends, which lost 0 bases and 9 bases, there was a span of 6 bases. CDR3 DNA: TGTGCCACCAGCAGAGACAGGGTTTCACCCCTCCACTTT. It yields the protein CATSRDRVSPLHF. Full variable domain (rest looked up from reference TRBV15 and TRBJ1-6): DAMVIQNPRYQVTQFGKPVTLSCSQTLNHNVMYWYQQKSSQAPKLLFHYYDKDFNNEADTPDNFQSRRPNTSFCFLDIRSPGLGDTAMYLCATSRDRVSPLHFGNGTRLTVT.

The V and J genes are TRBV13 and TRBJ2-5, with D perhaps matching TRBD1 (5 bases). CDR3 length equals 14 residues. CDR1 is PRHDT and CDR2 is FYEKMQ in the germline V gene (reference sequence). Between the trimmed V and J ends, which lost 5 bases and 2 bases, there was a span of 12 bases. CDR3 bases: TGTGCCAGCAGCCGAACAGACAGACAAGAGACCCAGTACTTC. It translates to CASSRTDRQETQYF.

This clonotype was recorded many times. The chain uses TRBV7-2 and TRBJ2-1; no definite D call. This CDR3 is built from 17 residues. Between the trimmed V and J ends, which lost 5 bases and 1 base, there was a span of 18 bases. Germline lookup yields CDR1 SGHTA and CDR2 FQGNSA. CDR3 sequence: CASSDRVRFGSYNEQFF. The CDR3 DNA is TGTGCCAGCAGCGATCGAGTGAGGTTCGGATCCTACAATGAGCAGTTCTTC.

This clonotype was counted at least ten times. This CDR3 is CSARMQGYGYTF. CDR3 in DNA: TGCAGTGCTAGGATGCAGGGCTATGGCTACACCTTC. V usage is TRBV20-1 and J usage is TRBJ1-2, with D possibly being TRBD1 (5 bases). The CDR3 covers 12 residues. From germline, CDR1 is DFQATT and CDR2 SNEGSKA (reference sequence). V was clipped by 3 bases and J by 4 bases, with 9 bases between them.